This TCR beta chain was sequenced in a study of T cell responses to AZD1222 COVID-19 vaccine (dated by TCRdb to about 2021). Study-level background: A total of 230 or so trial participants underwent TCR sequencing, of whom approximately 210 received two doses of AZD1222 and roughly 25 received two doses of the MenACWY control vaccine. Trial participants were enrolled by age into subgroups of 18-55, 56-69 and 70-plus years, and around 150, 28 and 57 TCR-sequenced participants, respectively, were included in these subgroups. What the study reported, not specific to this receptor: Nearly half of unique spike-specific TCRs reportedly recognized epitopes outside regions mutated in the B.1.351 and B.1.1.7 variants. Spike-specific TCR breadth and depth rose significantly after two AZD1222 doses compared with day 0 and with MenACWY recipients. No day 14 peak-response samples were available, so repertoires were characterized only after the peak T cell response. Vaccine-associated CD4 TCRs spanned the whole spike protein, with dominant responses in regions 160-218 and 743-854. Participants were mostly white British, with more females than males. The authors suggested clonal diversity may have been underestimated. In the small 56-69-year group, the increase in depth fell short of significance, most likely because of low power. Conclusions about previously exposed vaccinees were limited because only six or seven AZD1222 recipients were SARS-CoV-2 seropositive at baseline.

The CDR3 regions of human TCRbeta chains were analyzed by immunosequencing. In the paper's pipeline: Repertoire TCRs were matched against a reference library of SARS-CoV-2-specific TCRs generated with the MIRA antigen-specificity platform. Breadth was defined as the fraction of unique TCRs that were SARS-CoV-2-associated. Depth was defined as the fraction of total T cells that were SARS-CoV-2-associated. Using the MIRA data, every spike-specific TCR was mapped to the spike region that the TCR reacted to and assigned to either a CD4 or a CD8 class. Log10-transformed breadth and depth values were compared by one-way ANOVA with Sidak's multiple comparisons tests. TCRdb re-hosts the immuneACCESS table, in-frame sequences only. Its copies lack some clones; in the studies checked, an unresolved V gene accounts for under half of them, and the cause for the rest is not known. The DNA was the basis for D and trimming; V, J and clone size are from that table. For this sample the table gives more than 120,000 clones, of which 85% to 90% were detected only once. Under 2% of the sample goes to the ten largest clones.

This clone turned up a few times. What antigen it recognizes has not been identified. Base qualities are not provided; no much larger clone lies one nucleotide away. The sample's time point label, in plain terms: about 28 days (+/-7) after the second vaccine dose. AZD1222 recipients whose second dose came at about 4 weeks and those whose second dose came at about 12 weeks were combined into one group, since spike-specific TCR depth and breadth did not differ between the two schedules. Vaccinee samples came from UK trials COV001 and COV002, including a single-blind randomized controlled phase 2/3 trial of AZD1222 (ChAdOx1 nCoV-19) in healthy adults. Trial participant PBMC samples were collected at day 0 and day 28 after the second dose for TCRbeta chain sequencing. Unmatched junction bases come to 3, with V trimmed by 0 bases and J by 3 bases. CDR3 length: 15 amino acids, cysteine to phenylalanine. The kept DNA is CDR3 alone, 45 bases in frame from the first base. The germline V gene yields SGDLS for CDR1 and YYNGEE for CDR2.

The receptor comes from an adult who received the AZD1222 COVID-19 vaccine. Specimen: peripheral blood, collected 28 days after the second AZD1222 dose. Recombination joined TRBV9 with TRBJ2-1, with TRBD1 identical over 7 junction bases. The sequenced DNA is TGTGCCAGCAGCGTAGAGGACAGGCGCTACAATGAGCAGTTCTTC. The encoded protein is CASSVEDRRYNEQFF.